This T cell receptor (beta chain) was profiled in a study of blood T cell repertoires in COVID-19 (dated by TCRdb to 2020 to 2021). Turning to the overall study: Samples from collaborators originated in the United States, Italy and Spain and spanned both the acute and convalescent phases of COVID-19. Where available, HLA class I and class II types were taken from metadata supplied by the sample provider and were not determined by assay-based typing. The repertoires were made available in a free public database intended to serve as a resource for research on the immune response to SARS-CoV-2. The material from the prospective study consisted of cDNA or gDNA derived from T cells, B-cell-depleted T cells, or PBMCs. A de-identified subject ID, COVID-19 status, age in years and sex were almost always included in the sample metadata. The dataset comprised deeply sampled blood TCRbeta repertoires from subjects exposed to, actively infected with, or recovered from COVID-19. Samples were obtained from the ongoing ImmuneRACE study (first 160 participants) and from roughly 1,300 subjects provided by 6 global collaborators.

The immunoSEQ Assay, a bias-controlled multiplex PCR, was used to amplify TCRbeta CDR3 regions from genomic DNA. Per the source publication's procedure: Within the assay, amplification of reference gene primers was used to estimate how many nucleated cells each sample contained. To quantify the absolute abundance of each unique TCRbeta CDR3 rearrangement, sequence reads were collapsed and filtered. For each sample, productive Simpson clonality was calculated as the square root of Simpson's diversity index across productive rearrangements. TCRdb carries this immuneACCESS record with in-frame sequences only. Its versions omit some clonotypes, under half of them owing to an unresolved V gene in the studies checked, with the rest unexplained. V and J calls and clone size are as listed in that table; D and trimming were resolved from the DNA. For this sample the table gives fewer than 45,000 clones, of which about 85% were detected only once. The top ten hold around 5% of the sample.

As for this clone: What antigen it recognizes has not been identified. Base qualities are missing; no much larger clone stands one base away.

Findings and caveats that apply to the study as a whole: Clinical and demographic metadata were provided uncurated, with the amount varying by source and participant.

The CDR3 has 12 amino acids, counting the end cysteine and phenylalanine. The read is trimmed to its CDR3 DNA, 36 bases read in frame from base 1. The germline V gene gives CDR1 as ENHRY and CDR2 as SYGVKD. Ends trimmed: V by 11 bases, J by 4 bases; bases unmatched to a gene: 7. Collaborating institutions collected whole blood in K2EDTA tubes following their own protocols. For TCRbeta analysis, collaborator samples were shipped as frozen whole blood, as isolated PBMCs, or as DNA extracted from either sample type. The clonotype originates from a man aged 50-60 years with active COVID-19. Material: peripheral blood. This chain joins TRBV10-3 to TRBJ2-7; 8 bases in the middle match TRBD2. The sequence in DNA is TGTGCCTCCTCGGGCGGGAGGTACGAGCAGTACTTC. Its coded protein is CASSGGRYEQYF.